The present T cell receptor (beta chain) was sequenced within a study of CD8+ T cells in alopecia areata (dated 2018 in TCRdb). At the level of the whole study: Treated patients were enrolled in an open-label pilot trial of oral tofacitinib, 5 to 10 mg twice daily, for moderate-to-severe alopecia areata. Scalp clonality was compared across normal scalp (n=4), patchy alopecia areata scalp (n=8), and alopecia totalis/universalis scalp (n=8). Amplification of TCRbeta CDR3 regions was done by immunoSEQ multiplex PCR using 35 Vbeta forward primers and 13 Jbeta reverse primers. The study used high-throughput TCRbeta sequencing to examine T cell clonal expansion in alopecia areata, in both the C3H/HeJ mouse model and human patients. Human TCRbeta sequencing covered scalp tissue and sorted CD4+ and CD8+ peripheral blood T cells from patchy and totalis/universalis alopecia areata patients and healthy controls. For the treated patients, the SALT score, which quantifies what percentage of scalp surface area is affected, served as the measure of disease severity. RNA came from the PAXgene miRNA kit for fixed scalp, the miRNeasy kit for PBMCs, and the RNeasy kit for mouse skin. Patients stayed on tofacitinib for 6 to 18 months and then had 6 months of follow-up off drug so that delayed response and recurrence could be assessed. Biopsies were taken from tofacitinib-treated patients at baseline and at 4 and 24 weeks of treatment, and a later scalp biopsy was taken in several of the tofacitinib-treated patients. Results the study describes overall, beyond this receptor: During tofacitinib treatment, many expanded lesional clones remained in scalp and blood, and this persistence may partly explain relapse after treatment is stopped. TCR sequences shared between patients were less clear than in mice, possibly partly because of HLA diversity in the patient population. Compared with normal scalp, lesional scalp had higher clonality and more expanded CD8+ clones, particularly in alopecia totalis/universalis, a pattern that suggests antigenic drive. Unlike mouse skin, which is dominated by gammadelta T cells, normal human skin has resident alphabeta T cells that are also sequenced, and this complicates analysis of the scalp TCR repertoire. The treated cohort was small, with a single nonresponder, so links between baseline CD8+ expansion and response need larger studies. Tofacitinib significantly decreased scalp clonality and the number of expanded CD8+ clones among the top 100 scalp clones.

With respect to this clone: Its recognized antigen is unknown. The record has no base qualities; no much larger clone is one base away.

In light of the paper, this sample's time point label describes: 4 weeks on oral tofacitinib. What the treatment or condition label conveys for this sample: oral pan-JAK inhibitor, 5-10 mg twice daily. Lesional scalp punch biopsies and peripheral blood were collected from alopecia areata patients. PBMCs were separated by density centrifugation and stained for CD3, CD4 and CD8, after which CD4+ and CD8+ T cells were sorted on a FACSAria. The method behind the library was the immunoSEQ multiplex PCR assay. To provide template for TCR sequencing, every sample had RNA extracted and reverse transcribed into cDNA. SuperScript III was used for first-strand cDNA synthesis, primed with a 2:1 mix of oligo-dT and random hexamers. Amplification bias was assessed with a synthetic immune receptor repertoire, and residual bias was removed computationally. In the paper's pipeline: After raw reads were preprocessed to remove errors, the CDR3 was defined following IMGT conventions as running from the conserved cysteine to phenylalanine. Clonality was calculated as 1 minus Shannon entropy normalized by log2 of the number of productive unique TCRs. Whether scalp clones were CD4 or CD8 was inferred by matching scalp TCRbeta sequences against CD4 and CD8 repertoires sorted from blood. TCRdb took over this immuneACCESS table, retaining in-frame rearrangements with V and J assigned. Such tables are incomplete; in checked studies, under half of the missing clones stem from an unresolved V gene, and the remainder is unexplained. V, J and clone size are taken as reported in that table, and D and trimming were inferred from the DNA itself. The table for this sample lists around 140,000 clones; more than 85% of them were counted only once. The biggest ten clones account for approximately 13% of the sample.

The sample here was CD8+ T cells sorted from blood, taken at week 4, from a patient treated with tofacitinib. The receptor comes from a human donor with alopecia areata.

The CDR3 region has the sequence CASSPTRGTSNEKLFF. The DNA sequence is TGTGCCAGCAGCCCGACCAGGGGTACGTCTAATGAAAAACTGTTTTTT. The chain uses TRBV14 and TRBJ1-4; a tentative D match to TRBD1 spans 6 bases. Between the V and J ends, shortened by 4 bases and 3 bases respectively, the junction contains 15 bases. Per the germline V gene, SGHDN is the CDR1 and FVKESK is the CDR2. The CDR3, cysteine through phenylalanine, is 16 amino acids long. Of the read, only the CDR3 DNA is kept; its 48 bases are in frame from base 1.